A selection of T cell receptor beta chains follows, all from one sample in a study of blood T cell repertoires in COVID-19. TCRdb's copy holds only in-frame clones and misses some; the assay was immunoSEQ multiplex PCR. Of 70,000 to 100,000 clones detected, approximately 75% appear once; the ten largest clones hold 4% to 5%. The sample taken for sequencing was peripheral blood. The receptors were sampled from a woman between 50 and 59 years old with acute or convalescent COVID-19. CDR3s leave out the opening cysteine and the closing phenylalanine or tryptophan.

j_gene,v_gene,CDR3aa
TRBJ2-7,TRBV7-3,ASSPTGTVSSYEQY
TRBJ1-2,TRBV28,ASTRGGPSSYGYT
TRBJ2-3,TRBV7-9,ASSLNSVVLTDTQY
TRBJ2-7,TRBV28,ASRSPHYEQY
TRBJ1-5,TRBV19,ASSYGQASNQPQH
TRBJ1-2,TRBV18,ASSGDSSYGYT
TRBJ1-1,TRBV5-1,ASSLAIGYNTEAF
TRBJ1-1,TRBV2,ASRPSLYEAF
TRBJ1-6,TRBV5-1,ASSLAVTGMDNSPLH
TRBJ2-7,TRBV9,ASSVGTSGVYEQY
TRBJ2-4,TRBV24-1,ATSSTGGDKNIQY
TRBJ1-2,TRBV7-9,ASSSDGGQGGYT
TRBJ1-2,TRBV3-1/TRBV3-2,ASSQGGRGYT
TRBJ1-1,TRBV10-2,ASSTSWTGWDTEAF
TRBJ1-5,TRBV19,ATTGGDQPQH
TRBJ1-2,TRBV6-5,ASRRDRGYGYT
TRBJ1-5,TRBV21-1,ASRATGARLSNQPQH
TRBJ2-7,TRBV5-1,ASSSTSGGSRGREY
TRBJ2-7,TRBV28,ASKSMGQGGLEQY
TRBJ1-5,TRBV1,TSSQERVEAYSNQPQH
TRBJ1-4,TRBV18,ASSPLRQGSYEKLF
TRBJ2-3,TRBV27,ASSLGRGGTDTQY
TRBJ2-7,TRBV7-9,ASSLTPGEGF
TRBJ1-1,TRBV2,ASRADQGANTEAF
TRBJ1-2,TRBV7-2,ASSLVTGEGYT
TRBJ1-5,TRBV7-2,ASSLERGNQPQH
TRBJ2-5,TRBV12-3/TRBV12-4,ASSPDYQETQY
TRBJ1-2,TRBV28,ASSSRDYGYT
TRBJ2-5,TRBV2,ATQGGQEETQY
TRBJ2-3,TRBV4-1,ASSHLGGAVTDTQY
TRBJ1-2,TRBV9,ASSVDLGGRDYGYT
TRBJ2-1,TRBV29-1,SVENPGEQF
TRBJ1-1,TRBV5-6,ASSLTGGNTEAF
TRBJ1-2,TRBV4-3,ASSQEWIQFHNYGYT
TRBJ1-1,TRBV5-1,ASSLATGAGTEAF
TRBJ1-1,TRBV7-8,ASSYRPTGGGTEAF
TRBJ2-6,TRBV2,ASVYRSTGANVLT
TRBJ1-3,TRBV28,AISGGSGNTIY
TRBJ2-1,TRBV4-2,ASSQELPSGGAMSSYNEQF
TRBJ1-2,TRBV12-3/TRBV12-4,ASSLYSYGYT
TRBJ1-3,TRBV5-6,ASSLARPYSGNTIY
TRBJ1-2,TRBV4-3,ARGGDGEFNYGYT
TRBJ2-5,TRBV7-9,ASSSAGTNRETQY
TRBJ1-2,TRBV27,ASSGGTGGGYT
TRBJ2-5,TRBV10-3,AISDPTGGAKTQY